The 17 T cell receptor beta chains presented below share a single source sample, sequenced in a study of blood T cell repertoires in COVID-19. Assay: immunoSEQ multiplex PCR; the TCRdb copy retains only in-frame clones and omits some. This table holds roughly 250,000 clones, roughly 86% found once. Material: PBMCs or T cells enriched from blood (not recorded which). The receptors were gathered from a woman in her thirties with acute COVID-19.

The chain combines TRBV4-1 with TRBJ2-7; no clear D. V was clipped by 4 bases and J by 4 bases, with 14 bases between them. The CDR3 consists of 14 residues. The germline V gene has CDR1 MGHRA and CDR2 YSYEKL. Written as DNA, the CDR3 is TGCGCCAGCAGCCTAAAGACTCCCGAGTACGAGCAGTACTTC. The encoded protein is CASSLKTPEYEQYF.

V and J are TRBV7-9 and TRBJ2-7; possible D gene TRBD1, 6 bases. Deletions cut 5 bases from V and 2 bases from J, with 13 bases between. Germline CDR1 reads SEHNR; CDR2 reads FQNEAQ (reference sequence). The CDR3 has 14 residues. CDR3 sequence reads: CASSPTGLPYEQYF. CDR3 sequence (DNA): TGTGCCAGCAGCCCGACAGGTCTACCCTACGAGCAGTACTTC. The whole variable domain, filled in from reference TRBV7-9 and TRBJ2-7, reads DTGVSQNPRHKITKRGQNVTFRCDPISEHNRLYWYRQTLGQGPEFLTYFQNEAQLEKSRLLSDRFSAERPKGSFSTLEIQRTEQGDSAMYLCASSPTGLPYEQYFGPGTRLTVT.

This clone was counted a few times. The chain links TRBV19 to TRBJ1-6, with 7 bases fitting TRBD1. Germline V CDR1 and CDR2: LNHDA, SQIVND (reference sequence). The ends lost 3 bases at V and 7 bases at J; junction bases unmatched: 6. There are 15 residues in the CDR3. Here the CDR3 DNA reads TGTGCCAGTAGTATGGGGACAGCCGAAAATTCACCCCTCCACTTT. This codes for CASSMGTAENSPLHF.

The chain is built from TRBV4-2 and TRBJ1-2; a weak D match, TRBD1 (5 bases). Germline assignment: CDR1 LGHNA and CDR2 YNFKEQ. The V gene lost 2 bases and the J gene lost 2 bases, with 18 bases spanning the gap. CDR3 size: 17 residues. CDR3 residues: CASSQRILTDRNYGYTF. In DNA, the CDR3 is TGTGCCAGCAGCCAACGTATACTTACAGACAGAAACTATGGCTACACCTTC.

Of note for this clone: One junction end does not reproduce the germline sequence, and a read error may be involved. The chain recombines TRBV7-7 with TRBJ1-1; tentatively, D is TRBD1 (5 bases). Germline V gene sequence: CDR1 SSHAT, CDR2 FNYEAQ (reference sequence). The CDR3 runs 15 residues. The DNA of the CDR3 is TGTGCTAGCAGCTTAAGCGGGGCAGGGAACACTGAAGCTTTCTTT. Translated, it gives CASSLSGAGNTEAFF.

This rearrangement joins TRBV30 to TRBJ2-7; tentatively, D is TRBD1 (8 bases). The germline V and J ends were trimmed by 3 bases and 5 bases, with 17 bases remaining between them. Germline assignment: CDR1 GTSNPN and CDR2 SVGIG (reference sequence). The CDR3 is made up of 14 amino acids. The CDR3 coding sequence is TGTGCCTGGAGCCGGACAGGGAGGGGTAACGAGCAGTACTTC. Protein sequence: CAWSRTGRGNEQYF.

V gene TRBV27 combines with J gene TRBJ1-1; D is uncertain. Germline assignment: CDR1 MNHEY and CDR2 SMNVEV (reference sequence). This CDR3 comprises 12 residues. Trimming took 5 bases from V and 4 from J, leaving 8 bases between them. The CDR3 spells CASSNGGTEAFF. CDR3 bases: TGTGCCAGCAGTAATGGAGGCACTGAAGCTTTCTTT.

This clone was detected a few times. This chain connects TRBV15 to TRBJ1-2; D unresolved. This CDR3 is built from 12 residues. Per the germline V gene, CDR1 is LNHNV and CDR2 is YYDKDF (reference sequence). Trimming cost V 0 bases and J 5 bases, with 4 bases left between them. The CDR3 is CATSRDNYGYTF. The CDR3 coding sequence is TGTGCCACCAGCAGAGATAATTATGGCTACACCTTC.

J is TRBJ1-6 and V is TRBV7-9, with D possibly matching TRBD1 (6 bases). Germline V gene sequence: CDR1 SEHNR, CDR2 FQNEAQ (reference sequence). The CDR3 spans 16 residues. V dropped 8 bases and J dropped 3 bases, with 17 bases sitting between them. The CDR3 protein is CASQPHTGYYNSPLHF. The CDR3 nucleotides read TGTGCCAGCCAACCGCATACAGGGTACTATAATTCACCCCTCCACTTT. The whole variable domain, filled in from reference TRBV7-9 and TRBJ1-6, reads DTGVSQNPRHKITKRGQNVTFRCDPISEHNRLYWYRQTLGQGPEFLTYFQNEAQLEKSRLLSDRFSAERPKGSFSTLEIQRTEQGDSAMYLCASQPHTGYYNSPLHFGNGTRLTVT.

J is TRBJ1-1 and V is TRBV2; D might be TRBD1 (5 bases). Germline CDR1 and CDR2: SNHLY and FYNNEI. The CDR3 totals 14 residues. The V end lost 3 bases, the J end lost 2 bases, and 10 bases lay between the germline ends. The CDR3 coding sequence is TGTGCCAGCAGTGATAGGGGCAGTAACACTGAAGCTTTCTTT. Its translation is CASSDRGSNTEAFF.

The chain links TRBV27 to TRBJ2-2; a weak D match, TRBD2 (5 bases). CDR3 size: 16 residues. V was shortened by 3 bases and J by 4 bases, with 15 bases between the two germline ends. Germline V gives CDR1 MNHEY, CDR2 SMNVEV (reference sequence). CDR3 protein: CASSFAGSGVTGELFF. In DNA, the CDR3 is TGTGCCAGCAGTTTTGCGGGCTCGGGTGTCACCGGGGAGCTGTTTTTT.

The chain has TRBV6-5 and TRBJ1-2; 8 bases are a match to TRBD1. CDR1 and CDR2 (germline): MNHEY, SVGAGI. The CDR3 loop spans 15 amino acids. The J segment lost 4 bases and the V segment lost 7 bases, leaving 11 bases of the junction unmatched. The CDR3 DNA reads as TGTGCCAGCACCATAAGGGTGGGACAGGTCTATGGCTACACCTTC. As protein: CASTIRVGQVYGYTF.

The CDR3 region has the DNA TGTGCCAGTAGCGAACAGGGTAGAGGAAACTATGGCTACACCTTC. This gives the protein CASSEQGRGNYGYTF. The chain carries TRBV19 and TRBJ1-2, with D tentatively TRBD1 (6 bases). V was shortened by 6 bases and J by 2 bases, with 16 bases between the two germline ends. CDR1 is LNHDA, CDR2 SQIVND, per germline (reference sequence). The CDR3 totals 15 residues.

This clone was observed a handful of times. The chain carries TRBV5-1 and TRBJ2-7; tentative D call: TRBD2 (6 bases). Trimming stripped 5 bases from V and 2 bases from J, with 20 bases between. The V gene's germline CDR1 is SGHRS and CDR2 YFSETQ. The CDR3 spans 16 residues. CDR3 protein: CASRGVFRDFTYEQYF. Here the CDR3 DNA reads TGCGCCAGCAGGGGAGTCTTTCGGGACTTCACCTACGAGCAGTACTTC.

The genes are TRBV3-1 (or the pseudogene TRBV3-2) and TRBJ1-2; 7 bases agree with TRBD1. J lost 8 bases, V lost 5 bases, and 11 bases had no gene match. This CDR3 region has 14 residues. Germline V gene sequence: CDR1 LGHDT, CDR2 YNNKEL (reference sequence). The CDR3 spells CASSVRQGPWGYTF. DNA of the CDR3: TGTGCCAGCAGCGTTCGACAGGGCCCGTGGGGCTACACCTTC.

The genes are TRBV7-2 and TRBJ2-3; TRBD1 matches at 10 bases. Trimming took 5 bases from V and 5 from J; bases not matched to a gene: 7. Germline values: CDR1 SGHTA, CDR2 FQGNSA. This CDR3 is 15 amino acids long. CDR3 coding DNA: TGTGCCAGCAGCCCCCGGACAGGGGGAGGAGATACGCAGTATTTT. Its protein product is CASSPRTGGGDTQYF.

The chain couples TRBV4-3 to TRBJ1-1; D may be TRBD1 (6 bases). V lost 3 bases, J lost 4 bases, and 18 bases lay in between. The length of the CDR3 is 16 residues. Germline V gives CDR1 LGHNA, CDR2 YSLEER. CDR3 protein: CASSQEAEQGGTEAFF. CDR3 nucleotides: TGCGCCAGCAGCCAGGAGGCTGAACAGGGCGGCACTGAAGCTTTCTTT.